What follows describes a single T cell receptor beta chain. Its antigen is not known. The sample belongs to a study of early T cells in non-severe SARS-CoV-2 infection. The study's findings and limits: The matching step, a VDJdb search, favored anti-spike CD8 responses and missed private and CD4 specificities.

This CDR3 region has 13 residues. The germline V and J ends were trimmed by 3 bases and 6 bases, with 9 bases remaining between them. The germline CDR1 and CDR2 sequences are SGHVS and FQNEAQ. TCRdb re-called the 5' RACE reads with MiXCR, one entry per CDR3 protein. The repertoire includes more than 80,000 distinct CDR3 sequences, approximately 15% of them detected once, and around 1.3% sits in the top ten. The chain recombines TRBV7-8 with TRBJ2-1; no reliable D call. The sample taken for sequencing was whole blood. This receptor was taken from an adult who was a healthcare worker with PCR-confirmed SARS-CoV-2 infection or an uninfected control (not recorded which). The CDR3 bases are TGTGCCAGCAGCTTGCCGACCCTCAATGAGCAGTTCTTC. Residues: CASSLPTLNEQFF.